A selection of T cell receptor beta chains follows, all from one sample in a study of chemoradiotherapy in HPV16-positive cancers. Sequenced by immunoSEQ multiplex PCR; TCRdb stores in-frame clones only, minus some. The sample contains approximately 8,000 clones, roughly four fifths of which appear only once. The input for sequencing was blood, taken from a patient who underwent chemoradiotherapy. All receptors derive from a human donor with HPV-associated anogenital cancer. Both conserved end residues are part of each CDR3. D genes are given only for firm matches. A row's size may be missing; if present it is once, few, many or a size class.

abundance	d_gene	v_gene	j_gene	CDR3aa	CDR3nt
-	-	TRBV6-5	TRBJ1-5	CASSYSIGQPQHF	TGTGCCAGCAGTTACTCGATTGGTCAGCCCCAGCATTTT
once	TRBD2	TRBV6-1	TRBJ2-7	CASSGPGLAGVGQYF	TGTGCCAGCAGTGGCCCGGGACTAGCGGGGGTGGGGCAGTACTTC
-	-	TRBV5-1	TRBJ2-3	CASSTRQVETTDTQYF	TGCGCCAGCAGCACCCGACAGGTCGAGACCACAGATACGCAGTATTTT
-	TRBD2	TRBV4-1	TRBJ2-1	CASSQESSGGASYNEQFF	TGCGCCAGCAGCCAAGAGTCTAGCGGGGGAGCTTCCTACAATGAGCAGTTCTTC
few	TRBD1	TRBV6-4	TRBJ1-5	CASSDSGQGNQPQHF	TGTGCCAGCAGTGACTCGGGACAGGGCAATCAGCCCCAGCATTTT
-	-	TRBV19	TRBJ1-4	CASSNHANEKLFF	TGTGCCAGTAGTAATCATGCTAATGAAAAACTGTTTTTT
-	-	TRBV7-6	TRBJ2-1	CASSLAESYNEQFF	TGTGCCAGCAGCTTAGCGGAGTCCTACAATGAGCAGTTCTTC
-	TRBD1	TRBV10-3	TRBJ1-2	CAISDPDRGRNGYTF	TGTGCCATCAGTGACCCGGACAGGGGGCGGAATGGCTACACCTTC
-	-	TRBV6-5	TRBJ2-5	CASRRLPYQETQYF	TGTGCCAGCCGGCGGCTACCTTACCAAGAGACCCAGTACTTC
-	-	TRBV19	TRBJ1-2	CASRAPQGDGYTF	TGTGCCAGTAGAGCCCCACAGGGAGATGGCTACACCTTC
-	TRBD1	TRBV6-5	TRBJ1-6	CASSRGQGGSPLHF	TGTGCCAGCAGTAGGGGACAGGGTGGCTCACCCCTCCACTTT
once	-	TRBV4-2	TRBJ1-1	CASSQGDGGGTEAFF	TGTGCCAGCAGCCAAGGAGACGGGGGGGGCACTGAAGCTTTCTTT
-	TRBD1	TRBV5-1	TRBJ2-5	CASKGRTGGLETQYF	TGCGCCAGCAAGGGCCGGACAGGGGGTCTAGAGACCCAGTACTTC
-	TRBD1	TRBV6-5	TRBJ1-2	CASRDTGTGNYGYTF	TGTGCCAGCAGGGATACCGGGACAGGCAATTATGGCTACACCTTC
-	-	TRBV11-3	TRBJ2-7	CASSLSTGTPFSYEQYF	TGTGCCAGCAGCTTGTCCACCGGGACACCGTTCTCCTACGAGCAGTACTTC
-	TRBD1	TRBV10-3	TRBJ2-3	CAIRGQGVGTDTQYF	TGTGCCATCAGAGGACAGGGTGTAGGCACAGATACGCAGTATTTT
-	TRBD1	TRBV6-5	TRBJ1-1	CASSYLGQITEAFF	TGTGCCAGCAGTTATTTGGGACAGATCACTGAAGCTTTCTTT
-	TRBD2	TRBV6-4	TRBJ2-1	CASSDSTSGYNEQFF	TGTGCCAGCAGTGACTCGACTAGCGGCTACAATGAGCAGTTCTTC
-	-	TRBV18	TRBJ1-6	CASSISDSDNSPLHF	TGTGCCAGCTCAATCTCGGATTCGGATAATTCACCCCTCCACTTT
few	-	TRBV5-4	TRBJ1-1	CASSWGAGNTEAFF	TGTGCCAGCAGCTGGGGGGCCGGGAACACTGAAGCTTTCTTT
-	TRBD1	TRBV14	TRBJ1-2	CASSPRQGYYGYTF	TGTGCCAGCAGCCCGAGACAGGGGTACTATGGCTACACCTTC
few	TRBD1	TRBV9	TRBJ1-6	CASGDSNSPLHF	TGTGCCAGTGGGGACAGTAATTCACCCCTCCACTTT
-	-	TRBV7-9	TRBJ1-1	CASRNQGTNTEAFF	TGTGCCAGCAGGAATCAGGGGACGAACACTGAAGCTTTCTTT
-	-	TRBV19	TRBJ2-5	CASSNGHQETQYF	TGTGCCAGTAGTAACGGCCACCAAGAGACCCAGTACTTC
-	TRBD2	TRBV6-4	TRBJ2-3	CASSEGGGAGDTQYF	TGTGCCAGCAGTGAAGGCGGGGGGGCCGGAGATACGCAGTATTTT
-	TRBD2	TRBV7-9	TRBJ2-1	CASSPGLAVYEQFF	TGTGCCAGCAGCCCGGGACTAGCGGTATATGAGCAGTTCTTC
-	-	TRBV20-1	TRBJ2-7	CSAGLNYEQYF	TGCAGTGCTGGACTAAACTACGAGCAGTACTTC
-	-	TRBV19	TRBJ2-2	CASSMVKGTGELFF	TGTGCCAGTAGTATGGTGAAGGGGACCGGGGAGCTGTTTTTT
few	-	TRBV5-1	TRBJ2-5	CASSATVQETQYF	TGCGCCAGCAGCGCGACAGTCCAAGAGACCCAGTACTTC
-	TRBD1	TRBV19	TRBJ1-5	CASSWDREPYQPQHF	TGTGCCAGTAGTTGGGACAGGGAACCTTATCAGCCCCAGCATTTT
-	TRBD1	TRBV28	TRBJ2-7	CASSITGTGRSYEQYF	TGTGCCAGCAGTATAACTGGGACAGGGCGATCCTACGAGCAGTACTTC
-	-	TRBV15	TRBJ2-1	CATSGRTGNEQFF	TGTGCCACCAGCGGACGGACCGGGAATGAGCAGTTCTTC
-	-	TRBV4-3	TRBJ1-5	CASSQDWYSNQPQHF	TGCGCCAGCAGCCAAGATTGGTATAGCAATCAGCCCCAGCATTTT
-	-	TRBV5-1	TRBJ2-1	CASSLDVAENNEQFF	TGCGCCAGCAGCTTGGATGTAGCGGAGAACAATGAGCAGTTCTTC
-	-	TRBV5-6	TRBJ1-1	CASQQVQWNTEAFF	TGTGCCAGCCAGCAGGTACAGTGGAACACTGAAGCTTTCTTT
-	TRBD2	TRBV13	TRBJ2-2	CASSLPRGGDTGELFF	TGTGCCAGCAGCTTACCCCGCGGGGGAGACACCGGGGAGCTGTTTTTT
-	-	TRBV5-1	TRBJ1-1	CASREQGGSMNTEAFF	TGCGCCAGCAGAGAACAGGGAGGGAGCATGAACACTGAAGCTTTCTTT
-	TRBD1	TRBV5-1	TRBJ1-1	CASSFQGAFQGTEAFF	TGCGCCAGCAGCTTCCAGGGGGCTTTTCAGGGAACTGAAGCTTTCTTT
-	TRBD1	TRBV7-2	TRBJ1-4	CASSLGTGGLEKLFF	TGTGCCAGCAGCTTGGGGACAGGGGGGCTCGAAAAACTGTTTTTT
-	TRBD2	TRBV6-1	TRBJ2-1	CASSPTSGGANEQFF	TGTGCCAGCAGCCCTACTAGCGGGGGGGCGAATGAGCAGTTCTTC
-	TRBD2	TRBV5-1	TRBJ2-1	CASSLLTSGGYNEQFF	TGCGCCAGCAGCTTATTGACTAGCGGGGGGTACAATGAGCAGTTCTTC
-	-	TRBV11-3	TRBJ2-7	CASSLGESYEQYF	TGTGCCAGCAGCTTAGGGGAATCCTACGAGCAGTACTTC
-	TRBD2	TRBV2	TRBJ2-1	CASSETRLAGGSYNEQFF	TGTGCCAGCAGTGAAACCCGCCTAGCGGGGGGCTCCTACAATGAGCAGTTCTTC
-	TRBD2	TRBV9	TRBJ2-2	CASSAEAGYTGELFF	TGTGCCAGCAGCGCGGAAGCGGGGTACACCGGGGAGCTGTTTTTT
-	-	TRBV6-5	TRBJ1-1	CASTPRRGTEAFF	TGTGCCAGCACCCCGCGGCGAGGAACTGAAGCTTTCTTT
-	-	TRBV2	TRBJ2-7	CASSERREQYF	TGTGCCAGCAGTGAACGTCGCGAGCAGTACTTC
-	-	TRBV6-4	TRBJ1-5	CASSEASNQPQHF	TGTGCCAGCAGTGAGGCAAGCAATCAGCCCCAGCATTTT
-	-	TRBV6-5	TRBJ2-7	CASSNGDEQYF	TGTGCCAGCAGTAACGGGGACGAGCAGTACTTC
-	-	TRBV4-2	TRBJ2-5	CASSQEGRAKETQYF	TGTGCCAGCAGCCAAGAAGGCAGGGCGAAGGAGACCCAGTACTTC
-	-	TRBV5-1	TRBJ2-1	CASSLVGEYNEQFF	TGCGCCAGCAGCTTGGTAGGGGAGTACAATGAGCAGTTCTTC